This TCR beta chain is from a study of CD8+CD57+ T cells in acquired aplastic anemia. There are many counts of this clonotype. Germline lookup yields CDR1 SQVTM and CDR2 ANQGSEA. The ends lost 4 bases at V and 1 base at J; junction bases unmatched: 14. The CDR3 extends over 17 amino acids. The sequenced patients had an expansion of CD8+CD57+ cells seen by flow cytometry. Among the patients, none had received any therapy at the time of blood sampling. For CDR3 and TCR beta VDJ profiling, genomic DNA was the template used. Each CDR3 protein gets one entry after TCRdb re-called the reads with MiXCR. The repertoire holds under 200,000 distinct CDR3 sequences, with approximately 48% as singletons.

The receptor was isolated from a human donor with aplastic anemia. Sequences were obtained from sorted CD4+, CD8+, or CD8+CD57+ T cells (not recorded which) from PBMCs. The rearrangement links TRBV29-1 to TRBJ1-1, with TRBD1 matching over 8 bases. This CDR3 reads CSVGGGGQGASNTEAFF. CDR3 DNA: TGCAGCGTTGGGGGGGGGGGGCAGGGGGCCTCGAACACTGAAGCTTTCTTT.